The next 19 T cell receptor beta chains were all read from a single sample in a study of CD8 T cells in Susac syndrome. Random-hexamer reverse transcription was applied to roughly 0.5 to 1 ug RNA. MiXCR was run by TCRdb on the immunoSEQ multiplex PCR reads, yielding one entry per CDR3 protein. The sample shows some 140,000 distinct CDR3 sequences, roughly 76% of them seen only once. The sequenced sample consisted of CD8+ T cells from PBMCs. These receptors were taken from a human donor with multiple sclerosis.

CDR3: CASSLGASGGELFF. The CDR3 DNA sequence: TGTGCCAGCAGTTTGGGGGCTTCTGGCGGGGAGCTGTTTTTT. The J gene is TRBJ2-2, the V gene TRBV27, with a tentative D call TRBD1 (6 bases). Between the trimmed V and J ends, which lost 3 bases and 7 bases, there was a span of 12 bases. The CDR3 sequence is 14 residues long. From germline, CDR1 is MNHEY and CDR2 SMNVEV (reference sequence).

The chain uses TRBV23-1 and TRBJ1-5; D ambiguous. TRBV23-1 is treated as an ORF (open reading frame) with a function not yet certain. The V gene lost 7 bases and the J gene lost 2 bases, with 12 bases spanning the gap. The CDR3 sequence is 14 residues long. CDR3 sequence (DNA): TGCGCCAGCACGCTTAAAGCGGGCAATCAGCCCCAGCATTTT. This encodes CASTLKAGNQPQHF.

With regard to this clonotype: The DNA is omitted, as the CDR3 cannot be located on it reliably, and the CDR3 follows TCRdb's listing. V gene TRBV30 combines with J gene TRBJ2-2; the table's D call, TRBD1, has no DNA check behind it. The germline V gene encodes CDR1 GTSNPN and CDR2 SVGIG (reference sequence). The CDR3 is 14 residues long, ends included. CDR3 amino acids: CALGAIPGPGSCFF.

The rearrangement uses TRBV7-9 and TRBJ2-1; TRBD1 aligns across 10 bases. Trimming at V came to 3 bases and at J to 8 bases, leaving 4 bases not matched to a gene. This CDR3 region has 14 residues. From germline, CDR1 is SEHNR and CDR2 FQNEAQ (reference sequence). DNA of the CDR3: TGTGCCAGCAGCTTGGGGACAGGGGAGGATGAGCAGTTCTTC. Translated: CASSLGTGEDEQFF. Filled out from reference TRBV7-9 and TRBJ2-1, the complete variable domain reads DTGVSQNPRHKITKRGQNVTFRCDPISEHNRLYWYRQTLGQGPEFLTYFQNEAQLEKSRLLSDRFSAERPKGSFSTLEIQRTEQGDSAMYLCASSLGTGEDEQFFGPGTRLTVL.

This clonotype was found a few times. The chain couples TRBV6-1 to TRBJ2-2; D gene ambiguous. Deletions cut 5 bases from V and 7 bases from J, with 11 bases between. In germline, CDR1 is MNHNS, CDR2 SASEGT. CDR3 length: 13 residues. CDR3: CASSPPGYGELFF. The DNA of the CDR3 is TGTGCCAGCAGTCCCCCCGGGTACGGGGAGCTGTTTTTT.

V is TRBV28 and J is TRBJ2-5; maybe TRBD2 (5 bases). Germline CDR1 reads MDHEN; CDR2 reads SYDVKM. The V end was cut by 8 bases, the J end by 3 bases, with 16 bases between. There are 14 residues in the CDR3. The CDR3 DNA reads as TGTGCCAGCTCCCGGGGAACGCCGAAAGAGACCCAGTACTTC. Encoded protein: CASSRGTPKETQYF.

This clonotype has only a few counts. The genes are TRBV6-1 and TRBJ2-7; D not certain. The CDR3 consists of 12 residues. Trimming pared 10 bases from V and 5 bases from J, leaving 15 bases between. The V gene's germline CDR1 is MNHNS and CDR2 SASEGT. The CDR3 nucleotides are TGTGCCACAAGGGATAAGGGCCACGAGCAGTACGTC. Protein product: CATRDKGHEQYV.

This clonotype was detected once. CDR3 sequence reads: CASSEDPVYTDTQYF. The CDR3 DNA reads as TGTGCCAGCAGTGAAGATCCGGTATACACAGATACGCAGTATTTT. The chain recombines TRBV6-4 with TRBJ2-3; unclear D gene. Trimming pared 3 bases from V and 2 bases from J, leaving 12 bases between. This CDR3 region has 15 residues. CDR1 and CDR2 (germline): MRHNA, SNTAGT.

This sequence joins TRBV10-3 and TRBJ1-2; D perhaps matches TRBD1 (6 bases). The CDR3 has 20 amino acids. V shed 0 bases and J shed 6 bases, with 29 bases lying between them. Germline values: CDR1 ENHRY, CDR2 SYGVKD. This chain's CDR3 is CAISESWTDIREVLGDGYTF. CDR3 bases: TGTGCCATCAGTGAGTCGTGGACAGATATTCGTGAAGTACTGGGAGATGGCTACACCTTC.

The chain uses TRBV5-1 and TRBJ2-2; D not resolved. Germline lookup yields CDR1 SGHRS and CDR2 YFSETQ. With 5 bases removed from V and 1 base from J, the gap between germline ends came to 9 bases. The CDR3 loop spans 14 amino acids. CDR3 sequence: CASSQIMNTGELFF. The CDR3 DNA reads as TGCGCCAGCAGTCAAATCATGAACACCGGGGAGCTGTTTTTT.

The chain couples TRBV20-1 to TRBJ1-1; the match to TRBD1 covers 7 bases. CDR3 length: 15 residues. Germline V CDR1 and CDR2: DFQATT, SNEGSKA (reference sequence). Germline trimming cut 2 bases from V and 4 bases from J; bases unmatched to any gene: 10. CDR3 residues: CSARRDRGLGTEAFF. For the CDR3, the DNA is TGCAGTGCTAGAAGGGACAGAGGACTCGGCACTGAAGCTTTCTTT.

This chain uses TRBV28 with TRBJ1-5; 7 bases are a match to TRBD1. V shed 6 bases, J shed 0 bases, and the junction held 5 bases outside the gene matches. Germline CDR1 is MDHEN and CDR2 is SYDVKM. The CDR3 is 15 amino acids. The CDR3 nucleotides are TGTGCCAGCAGAGAGGGGGCTTATAGCAATCAGCCCCAGCATTTT. Amino acid sequence: CASREGAYSNQPQHF.

This clonotype came up a few times. The chain uses TRBV4-1 and TRBJ2-1; D is unclear. With 0 bases removed from V and 8 bases from J, the gap between germline ends came to 14 bases. CDR1 and CDR2 (germline): MGHRA, YSYEKL. This CDR3 has 15 residues. This chain's CDR3 is CASSQEIYPGDEQFF. The CDR3 region has the DNA TGCGCCAGCAGCCAAGAAATATACCCGGGCGATGAGCAGTTCTTC.

This rearrangement joins TRBV28 to TRBJ2-7; D possibly corresponds to TRBD1 (6 bases). The germline CDR1 and CDR2 sequences are MDHEN and SYDVKM. With 6 bases removed from V and 2 bases from J, the gap between germline ends came to 14 bases. This CDR3 is 14 amino acids long. CDR3 coding DNA: TGTGCCAGCAGCCCACAGGGACCCACCTACGAGCAGTACTTC. Protein: CASSPQGPTYEQYF.

V usage is TRBV20-1 and J usage is TRBJ1-2, with unresolved D. Germline CDR1 reads DFQATT; CDR2 reads SNEGSKA (reference sequence). The CDR3 contains 15 residues. V was shortened by 1 base and J by 4 bases, with 16 bases between the two germline ends. The CDR3 is CSARAPRTLGYGYTF. DNA for the CDR3: TGCAGTGCTAGAGCTCCCCGAACCCTCGGCTATGGCTACACCTTC.

The V gene is TRBV7-8, the J gene TRBJ2-2; possibly TRBD1 for D (6 bases). Trimming stripped 5 bases from V and 1 base from J, with 17 bases between. Germline-derived CDR1 and CDR2 are SGHVS and FQNEAQ. The CDR3 is made up of 17 amino acids. The CDR3, as DNA: TGTGCCAGCAGCCCCCTCCTCAGGACAGAGAACACCGGGGAGCTGTTTTTT. Amino acids: CASSPLLRTENTGELFF.

The chain couples TRBV6-5 to TRBJ2-2; no clear D gene. Looked up from germline, CDR1 is MNHEY and CDR2 is SVGAGI. The CDR3 length is 20 residues. The V gene lost 0 bases and the J gene lost 3 bases, with 23 bases spanning the gap. CDR3 region: CASSYSIGWQPIAYTGELFF. CDR3 sequence (DNA): TGTGCCAGCAGTTACTCGATTGGTTGGCAGCCAATAGCCTACACCGGGGAGCTGTTTTTT.

V gene TRBV7-8 combines with J gene TRBJ2-3, with D unresolved. The V gene's germline CDR1 is SGHVS and CDR2 FQNEAQ. Deletions cut 1 base from V and 0 bases from J, with 11 bases between. The CDR3 covers 16 residues. The CDR3 nucleotides read TGTGCCAGCAGCTTAGTATTGGCCATCAGCACAGATACGCAGTATTTT. Its protein is CASSLVLAISTDTQYF.

The chain links TRBV19 to TRBJ2-1; D possibly corresponds to TRBD2 (6 bases). The V end was cut by 5 bases, the J end by 8 bases, with 16 bases between. This CDR3 is 14 amino acids long. CDR1 LNHDA and CDR2 SQIVND come from the germline V gene (reference sequence). The CDR3 region is CASSSLAGLHEQFF. The CDR3 region has the DNA TGTGCCAGTAGTTCACTAGCCGGTCTACATGAGCAGTTCTTC.